Given below is one T cell receptor (beta chain) in context. No antigen is known for it. Survey level was the resolution at which the v3.0 immunoSEQ assay ran. The data were produced by immunoSEQ multiplex PCR, yet TCRdb's version contains in-frame clones alone and is incomplete. Counted here are fewer than 25,000 clones, 70% to 90% occurring once; the ten biggest clones make up nearly 7.5%. The V and J ends lost 7 bases and 10 bases, in that order; junction bases with no gene match: 11. In germline, CDR1 is LNHDA, CDR2 SQIVND (reference sequence). This CDR3 region has 15 residues. These data belong to a study of long-term antiretroviral therapy in people with HIV. Whole-study findings and limits: CDR3 length ranges were narrower in HIV repertoires than in controls. Clones expanded before ART dominated the repertoire at all time points.

Here the sequenced sample was unsorted PBMCs, taken 1.8 years before starting antiretroviral therapy. This clonotype originated in a young woman with HIV. This chain uses TRBV19 with TRBJ1-6, with 9 bases matching TRBD1. CDR3 in amino acids: CASTDPGTGISPLHF. The CDR3 nucleotides read TGTGCCAGTACCGACCCGGGGACAGGGATCTCACCCCTCCACTTT.